This passage covers 27 T cell receptor beta chains from one sample sequenced in a study of quantifying T cell responses using KT2 cells. Looking at the study overall: TCR alpha and beta constant-region primers primed reverse transcription of RNA.

A single-stranded UMI oligo with SP2 sequence was ligated to cDNA 3' ends. The first PCR ran around 4 cycles with an equimolar RC1.1 and RC1.2 beta primer mix. TCRdb reanalysed the UMI-ligation and nested PCR reads using MiXCR and keeps one entry per CDR3 protein. The sample has tens of thousands of distinct CDR3 sequences; over 9% are singletons. The specimen sequenced was PBMCs spiked with cells of the T cell clone KT2. These receptors were collected from a human donor.

There are many counts of this clonotype. The chain combines TRBV7-9 with TRBJ2-3; D is uncertain. Germline CDR1 and CDR2: SEHNR and FQNEAQ (reference sequence). The V and J ends lost 5 bases and 0 bases respectively, with 6 bases between them. This CDR3 comprises 13 residues. Written as DNA, the CDR3 is TGTGCCAGCAGCCCGGAAAGCACAGATACGCAGTATTTT. It codes for CASSPESTDTQYF.

V and J are TRBV6-5 and TRBJ2-7; 10 nucleotides align to TRBD1. In germline, CDR1 is MNHEY, CDR2 SVGAGI. Losses at the gene ends were 2 bases for V and 3 bases for J; bases not matched to a gene: 1. CDR3 size: 14 residues. CDR3: CASSYGTGVYEQYF. The CDR3 DNA sequence: TGTGCCAGCAGTTACGGGACAGGGGTCTACGAGCAGTACTTC.

The chain uses TRBV7-9 and TRBJ1-6; TRBD1 might be the D (5 bases). The CDR3 loop spans 18 amino acids. CDR1 is SEHNR and CDR2 is FQNEAQ in the germline V gene (reference sequence). V lost 2 bases and J 5 bases, leaving 19 bases between the germline ends. CDR3: CASSLRGGVGGNNSPLHF. The CDR3 region has the DNA TGTGCCAGCAGCTTACGAGGAGGCGTCGGGGGTAATAATTCACCCCTCCACTTT.

The chain employs TRBV7-8 and TRBJ2-3; the D is unclear. The CDR3 covers 12 residues. Trimming took 5 bases from V and 3 from J, leaving 6 bases between them. CDR1 is SGHVS and CDR2 is FQNEAQ in the germline V gene. CDR3 sequence reads: CASSQRTDTQYF. CDR3 coding DNA: TGTGCCAGCAGCCAAAGAACAGATACGCAGTATTTT.

This clonotype occurred a few times. CDR3 bases: TGTGCCAGCCTCCCCGCAGCGGATGGTGGCAATCAGCCCCAGCATTTT. Its protein product is CASLPAADGGNQPQHF. The J gene is TRBJ1-5, the V gene TRBV27; D gene uncertain. Germline V gene data show CDR1 as MNHEY and CDR2 as SMNVEV (reference sequence). V dropped 8 bases and J dropped 2 bases, with 19 bases sitting between them. The CDR3 has 16 residues.

The chain carries TRBV10-3 and TRBJ2-3; perhaps TRBD1 as D (6 bases). There are 13 residues in the CDR3. V was clipped by 6 bases and J by 8 bases, with 15 bases between them. CDR1 ENHRY and CDR2 SYGVKD come from the germline V gene. The CDR3 loop reads CAISLEGVGTQYF. The CDR3, as DNA: TGTGCCATCAGCCTCGAGGGGGTTGGTACGCAGTATTTT.

The chain links TRBV7-2 to TRBJ2-3; TRBD2 aligns across 10 bases. J gave up 6 bases and V 5 bases, and 11 bases lay outside the gene matches. The CDR3 covers 16 residues. Germline values: CDR1 SGHTA, CDR2 FQGNSA. Here the CDR3 reads CASSPEASGSRDTQYF. DNA of the CDR3: TGTGCCAGCAGCCCAGAGGCTAGCGGGAGTAGGGATACGCAGTATTTT.

This clonotype was recorded many times. V gene TRBV3-1 combines with J gene TRBJ2-6, with D possibly TRBD2 on 6 matching bases. The CDR3 covers 15 residues. Per germline, CDR1 LGHDT and CDR2 YNNKEL (reference sequence). V lost 4 bases and J lost 0, with 7 bases in between. CDR3 amino acids: CASSPAGSGANVLTF. As DNA, the CDR3 is TGTGCCAGCAGCCCAGCGGGCTCTGGGGCCAACGTCCTGACTTTC. Based on the CDR3 plus reference TRBV3-1 and TRBJ2-6, the full variable domain is DTAVSQTPKYLVTQMGNDKSIKCEQNLGHDTMYWYKQDSKKFLKIMFSYNNKELIINETVPNRFSPKSPDKAHLNLHINSLELGDSAVYFCASSPAGSGANVLTFGAGSRLTVL.

V is TRBV6-6 and J is TRBJ2-5, with 8 positions matching TRBD1. V dropped 0 bases and J dropped 5; count of bases not matched to a gene: 5. Germline V gene sequence: CDR1 MNHNY, CDR2 SVGAGI (reference sequence). The CDR3 spans 15 residues. The CDR3 spells CASSYSRQGWETQYF. CDR3 DNA sequence: TGTGCCAGCAGTTACTCCCGACAGGGGTGGGAGACCCAGTACTTC.

The sample holds many counts of this clonotype. The chain employs TRBV20-1 and TRBJ2-7; the D call may be TRBD1 or TRBD2 (5 bases each). Germline CDR1 and CDR2: DFQATT and SNEGSKA (reference sequence). The V end was cut by 5 bases, the J end by 2 bases, with 19 bases between. This CDR3 has 15 amino acids. CDR3 sequence: CSALPLVGTAYEQYF. In DNA form, the CDR3 reads TGCAGTGCTCTCCCTCTCGTCGGGACCGCCTACGAGCAGTACTTC.

This rearrangement joins TRBV7-9 to TRBJ2-3, with a possible D match to TRBD2 (6 bases). This CDR3 contains 12 residues. V lost 6 bases, J lost 4 bases, and 8 bases lay in between. CDR1 is SEHNR and CDR2 is FQNEAQ in the germline V gene (reference sequence). The CDR3 sequence: CASRGGADTQYF. The DNA of the CDR3 is TGTGCCAGCAGGGGGGGAGCAGATACGCAGTATTTT.

The CDR3 protein is CASSLGRNSNQPQHF. In DNA, the CDR3 is TGTGCCAGCAGCTTAGGCAGAAATAGCAATCAGCCCCAGCATTTT. The chain carries TRBV7-8 and TRBJ1-5; D unresolved. Germline CDR1 and CDR2: SGHVS and FQNEAQ. CDR3 length: 15 amino acids. Trimming stripped 1 base from V and 0 bases from J, with 7 bases between.

The chain's CDR3 is CASSLRGGPSSYNSPLHF. In DNA form, the CDR3 reads TGTGCCAGCAGCTTAAGAGGGGGACCGAGCTCCTATAATTCACCCCTCCACTTT. The rearrangement joins TRBV7-8 to TRBJ1-6, with D possibly TRBD1 on 6 matching bases. The CDR3 extends over 18 amino acids. Germline CDR1 reads SGHVS; CDR2 reads FQNEAQ. V gave up 2 bases and J gave up 0 bases, with 14 bases separating them. Full variable domain (outside the CDR3, taken from reference TRBV7-8 and TRBJ1-6): GAGVSQSPRYKVAKRGQDVALRCDPISGHVSLFWYQQALGQGPEFLTYFQNEAQLDKSGLPSDRFFAERPEGSVSTLKIQRTQQEDSAVYLCASSLRGGPSSYNSPLHFGNGTRLTVT.

This clonotype came up many times. The chain combines TRBV11-2 with TRBJ2-4, with D possibly TRBD1 on 5 matching bases. Germline V gene lookup returns CDR1 SGHAT and CDR2 FQNNGV. CDR3 length: 13 amino acids. V was cut by 7 bases and J by 6 bases, with 13 bases left in between. CDR3 sequence reads: CASTQGRGNIQYF. Here the CDR3 DNA reads TGTGCCAGCACCCAGGGCCGAGGAAACATTCAGTACTTC.

This clonotype was observed a few times. The chain links TRBV20-1 to TRBJ2-3, with TRBD2 matching 8 bases. Germline CDR1 and CDR2: DFQATT and SNEGSKA (reference sequence). This CDR3 region has 14 residues. J gave up 3 bases and V 8 bases, and 10 bases lay outside the gene matches. Written as DNA, the CDR3 is TGCAGTCCCTCGGGGGGGGCCGGGACAGATACGCAGTATTTT. Protein: CSPSGGAGTDTQYF.

This clonotype was counted a few times. The V gene is TRBV4-3, the J gene TRBJ1-2; TRBD1 agrees at 9 bases. Germline CDR1 reads LGHNA; CDR2 reads YSLEER. The CDR3 totals 16 residues. V gave up 5 bases and J gave up 2 bases; unmatched junction bases: 9. The CDR3 sequence: CASSSGTGRGNYGYTF. CDR3 nucleotides: TGCGCCAGCAGCTCCGGGACAGGGCGAGGGAACTATGGCTACACCTTC.

Only a few counts were recorded for this clonotype. The rearrangement links TRBV5-1 to TRBJ2-4; D is undetermined. This CDR3 contains 11 residues. CDR1 is SGHRS and CDR2 is YFSETQ in the germline V gene. V was shortened by 1 base and J by 8 bases, with 4 bases between the two germline ends. CDR3 residues: CASSLKDIQYF. CDR3 nucleotides: TGCGCCAGCAGCTTGAAGGACATTCAGTACTTC.

Ten or more counts support this clonotype. The chain joins TRBV2 to TRBJ2-1; perhaps TRBD2 as D (5 bases). The CDR3 consists of 13 residues. The V gene lost 7 bases and the J gene lost 6 bases, with 13 bases spanning the gap. CDR1 is SNHLY, CDR2 FYNNEI, per germline. The CDR3 coding sequence is TGTGCCAGCACCCTCACTAGACGCAATGAGCAGTTCTTC. The encoded protein is CASTLTRRNEQFF.

CDR3 coding DNA: TGTGCCATCAGTGGAGGGACTAGCGGGGGCACAGATACGCAGTATTTT. Amino acids: CAISGGTSGGTDTQYF. The chain joins TRBV10-3 to TRBJ2-3, with TRBD2 matching 13 bases. Germline loops: CDR1 ENHRY, CDR2 SYGVKD. The CDR3 is 16 residues long. The ends lost 4 bases at V and 1 base at J; junction bases unmatched: 2.

The table lists this clonotype with a few counts. The chain recombines TRBV7-2 with TRBJ2-1; 16 nucleotides align to TRBD2. CDR1 and CDR2 (germline): SGHTA, FQGNSA. The V gene end was trimmed by 5 bases and the J gene end by 1 base; junction bases not matched to a gene: 2. The CDR3 has 17 residues. The CDR3 here is CASSLGLAGGSYNEQFF. Written as DNA, the CDR3 is TGTGCCAGCAGCCTGGGACTAGCGGGAGGGTCCTACAATGAGCAGTTCTTC.

There are many counts of this clonotype. The V call is TRBV4-1, the J call TRBJ2-7; no clear D. This CDR3 has 16 residues. The V and J ends lost 2 bases and 6 bases respectively, with 20 bases between them. Germline CDR1 MGHRA, CDR2 YSYEKL. CDR3 loop: CASSQPPGAPGSEQYF. The DNA of the CDR3 is TGCGCCAGCAGCCAACCCCCGGGCGCGCCCGGATCCGAGCAGTACTTC.

This clonotype was seen ten or more times. J is TRBJ1-4 and V is TRBV7-9; perhaps TRBD1 as D (6 bases). The germline CDR1 and CDR2 sequences are SEHNR and FQNEAQ (reference sequence). V gave up 4 bases and J gave up 5 bases, with 11 bases separating them. CDR3 length: 14 residues. CDR3 sequence: CASSSQGWNEKLFF. The CDR3 nucleotides are TGTGCCAGCAGCTCACAGGGTTGGAATGAAAAACTGTTTTTT.

Ten or more counts support this clonotype. The chain combines TRBV7-2 with TRBJ2-3; no firm D call. In germline, CDR1 is SGHTA, CDR2 FQGNSA. Trimming took off 2 bases at V and 2 bases at J, with 2 bases between the two ends. The CDR3 is 12 amino acids. DNA of the CDR3: TGTGCCAGCAGCTTATTCACAGATACGCAGTATTTT. Its translation: CASSLFTDTQYF. Variable domain in full (rest from reference TRBV7-2 and TRBJ2-3): GAGVSQSPSNKVTEKGKDVELRCDPISGHTALYWYRQSLGQGLEFLIYFQGNSAPDKSGLPSDRFSAERTGGSVSTLTIQRTQQEDSAVYLCASSLFTDTQYFGPGTRLTVL.

This CDR3 is CASSLTGDAGRRYEQYF. CDR3 nucleotides: TGTGCCAGCAGCCTGACAGGGGACGCCGGGAGACGCTACGAGCAGTACTTC. V gene TRBV14 combines with J gene TRBJ2-7, with 8 bases identical to TRBD1. CDR1 SGHDN and CDR2 FVKESK come from the germline V gene. This CDR3 has 17 residues. The V and J ends lost 4 bases and 3 bases, in that order; junction bases with no gene match: 14.

The chain couples TRBV4-1 to TRBJ2-5, with 9 bases matching TRBD2. The germline V gene has CDR1 MGHRA and CDR2 YSYEKL. Unmatched junction bases numbered 7, after V lost 0 bases and J lost 5 bases. This CDR3 has 16 residues. The CDR3 DNA sequence: TGCGCCAGCAGCCAAGATGGCGGGGGGGTCGGGGAGACCCAGTACTTC. Its translation is CASSQDGGGVGETQYF.

This clonotype was counted many times. The chain carries TRBV7-9 and TRBJ2-4, with D perhaps matching TRBD1 (6 bases). Trimming took off 5 bases at V and 6 bases at J, with 11 bases between the two ends. The germline CDR1 and CDR2 sequences are SEHNR and FQNEAQ (reference sequence). The CDR3 runs 13 residues. The CDR3 DNA reads as TGTGCCAGCAGCCCCGGACAGTTAAACATTCAGTACTTC. This encodes CASSPGQLNIQYF. The full variable domain, its missing parts supplied by reference TRBV7-9 and TRBJ2-4, is DTGVSQNPRHKITKRGQNVTFRCDPISEHNRLYWYRQTLGQGPEFLTYFQNEAQLEKSRLLSDRFSAERPKGSFSTLEIQRTEQGDSAMYLCASSPGQLNIQYFGAGTRLSVL.

The chain links TRBV12-3 or TRBV12-4 to TRBJ2-7; TRBD2 aligns across 12 bases. Germline trimming cut 7 bases from V and 4 bases from J; bases unmatched to any gene: 8. CDR3 length: 15 residues. The CDR3 loop is CASTKTSGSRYEQYF. The DNA of the CDR3 is TGTGCCAGCACCAAGACTAGCGGGAGTCGTTACGAGCAGTACTTC.